This TCR beta chain was documented in a study of shared clonotypes between healthy human individuals. Naive CD8 cells were CD45RO-negative, positively selected for CCR7, excluding terminally differentiated effector memory CD45RA+ cells. Only Caucasian adults living in Nashville, Tennessee made up the donor group. Germline CDR1 is SGHTA and CDR2 is FQGNSA. V gave up 5 bases and J gave up 6 bases, with 13 bases separating them. This CDR3 region has 13 residues. Several immunoSEQ plates held equal portions of the genomic DNA taken from each subset. Sequenced by immunoSEQ multiplex PCR; TCRdb stores in-frame clones only, minus some. The table has some 2.1 million clones, over 85% seen once.

The sequence was obtained from a man aged 18 to 30 in good health. Some clones in this sample may be carry-over from other donors' samples. The J gene is TRBJ1-1, the V gene TRBV7-2; D perhaps matches TRBD1 (6 bases). The sequenced sample was naive CD8+ T cells from PBMCs. CDR3 in amino acids: CASSPLTGAEAFF. The CDR3 DNA reads TGTGCCAGCAGCCCATTGACAGGTGCTGAAGCTTTCTTT.